Listed below are T cell receptor beta chains from one sample, sequenced in a study of blood T cell repertoires in COVID-19. This table comes from immunoSEQ multiplex PCR, and its TCRdb copy is limited to in-frame clones, with some not included. The repertoire consists of over 200,000 clones, with under 85% occurring once and the leading ten covering about 8.3%. Sequencing was done on a sample of peripheral blood. Receptor source: a woman aged 80 or over with COVID-19, enrolled during active disease. CDR3s include the opening cysteine and the closing phenylalanine or tryptophan. D genes are given only for firm matches. Clone size is stated in some rows and not others, as once, few, many or a class when expanded.

D: -
V: TRBV24-1
size: -
J: TRBJ2-5
CDR3: CATSEGRMAHQETQYF
DNA: TGTGCCACCAGTGAGGGCAGAATGGCGCACCAAGAGACCCAGTACTTC

D: -
V: TRBV4-1
size: -
J: TRBJ1-5
CDR3: CASSQLSGGKNQPQHF
DNA: TGCGCCAGCAGCCAATTGTCGGGGGGGAAAAATCAGCCCCAGCATTTT

D: -
V: TRBV18
size: -
J: TRBJ1-2
CDR3: CASSPQGGAANYGYTF
DNA: TGTGCCAGCTCACCACAGGGTGGGGCAGCTAACTATGGCTACACCTTC

D: TRBD1
V: TRBV5-1
size: -
J: TRBJ1-4
CDR3: CASSPGQGGNEKLFF
DNA: TGCGCCAGCAGCCCCGGACAGGGAGGAAATGAAAAACTGTTTTTT

D: TRBD1
V: TRBV14
size: -
J: TRBJ2-7
CDR3: CASSRLRTGVYEQYF
DNA: TGTGCCAGCAGCCGCCTTAGGACAGGGGTCTACGAGCAGTACTTC

D: -
V: TRBV5-4
size: -
J: TRBJ1-3
CDR3: CASSAGTAGSGNTIYF
DNA: TGTGCCAGCAGCGCCGGGACTGCCGGCTCTGGAAACACCATATATTTT

D: -
V: TRBV5-1
size: -
J: TRBJ2-7
CDR3: CASSTGRQGLEQYF
DNA: TGCGCCAGCAGCACTGGGAGGCAGGGTCTCGAGCAGTACTTC

D: TRBD1
V: TRBV19
size: few
J: TRBJ1-4
CDR3: CASTGTGATNEKLFF
DNA: TGTGCCAGTACGGGGACAGGAGCAACTAATGAAAAACTGTTTTTT

D: -
V: TRBV4-1
size: -
J: TRBJ1-2
CDR3: CASSQGGRGVHYGYTF
DNA: TGCGCCAGCAGCCAAGGCGGAAGGGGCGTACACTATGGCTACACCTTC

D: -
V: TRBV5-1
size: -
J: TRBJ2-1
CDR3: CASSLDRSYNEQFF
DNA: TGCGCCAGCAGCTTGGACAGGTCCTACAATGAGCAGTTCTTC

D: -
V: TRBV28
size: -
J: TRBJ2-7
CDR3: CASSLDGRGEQYF
DNA: TGTGCCAGCAGTTTAGACGGGAGAGGAGAGCAGTACTTC

D: -
V: TRBV6-8
size: -
J: TRBJ2-3
CDR3: CASSYGTHPSTDTQYF
DNA: TGTGCCAGCAGTTACGGGACACACCCAAGCACAGATACGCAGTATTTT

D: TRBD2
V: TRBV5-4
size: -
J: TRBJ2-3
CDR3: CASSGRLAGGPGDTQYF
DNA: TGTGCCAGCAGCGGCCGACTAGCGGGGGGCCCGGGGGATACGCAGTATTTT

D: -
V: TRBV7-8
size: -
J: TRBJ2-7
CDR3: CASSPGNFVNEQYF
DNA: TGTGCCAGCAGCCCAGGGAATTTTGTTAACGAGCAGTACTTC

D: TRBD2
V: TRBV7-8
size: -
J: TRBJ2-1
CDR3: CASSPLASGAYNEQFF
DNA: TGTGCCAGCAGCCCCCTAGCTAGCGGAGCTTACAATGAGCAGTTCTTC

D: TRBD2
V: TRBV4-1
size: -
J: TRBJ2-3
CDR3: CASSPQRGASTDTQYF
DNA: TGCGCCAGCAGCCCGCAGCGGGGGGCCAGCACAGATACGCAGTATTTT

D: -
V: TRBV6-4
size: -
J: TRBJ1-2
CDR3: CASSVSSLGTVTDQGLYGYTF
DNA: TGTGCCAGCAGTGTCTCCTCCCTAGGTACAGTGACGGACCAGGGCCTCTATGGCTACACCTTC

D: -
V: TRBV12-3/TRBV12-4
size: -
J: TRBJ1-1
CDR3: CASSRAGMQAFF
DNA: TGTGCCAGCAGCCGGGCAGGGATGCAAGCTTTCTTT

D: -
V: TRBV7-2
size: -
J: TRBJ2-1
CDR3: CASSLVGLDSSIF
DNA: TGTGCCAGCAGCTTAGTGGGGTTGGACTCCTCGATCTTC

D: -
V: TRBV9
size: -
J: TRBJ2-3
CDR3: CASSADSPLTDTQYF
DNA: TGTGCCAGCAGCGCGGATAGCCCCCTCACAGATACGCAGTATTTT

D: -
V: TRBV28
size: -
J: TRBJ2-5
CDR3: CASRGPEGRWETQYF
DNA: TGTGCCAGCAGAGGCCCCGAGGGCCGGTGGGAGACCCAGTACTTC

D: TRBD1
V: TRBV6-5
size: -
J: TRBJ2-1
CDR3: CASSWDSYNEQFF
DNA: TGTGCCAGCAGTTGGGACAGTTACAATGAGCAGTTCTTC

D: TRBD1
V: TRBV19
size: -
J: TRBJ1-5
CDR3: CASSHRGTGNSNQPQHF
DNA: TGTGCCAGTAGTCATCGCGGGACAGGCAATAGCAATCAGCCCCAGCATTTT

D: -
V: TRBV19
size: -
J: TRBJ2-3
CDR3: CASSTLAADTQYF
DNA: TGTGCCAGTAGTACCTTGGCGGCGGATACGCAGTATTTT

D: TRBD1
V: TRBV19
size: -
J: TRBJ1-3
CDR3: CASSIRTGGDTIYF
DNA: TGTGCCAGTAGTATTCGGACAGGTGGAGACACCATATATTTT

D: -
V: TRBV5-4
size: -
J: TRBJ2-2
CDR3: CASSPGGVFTGELFF
DNA: TGTGCCAGCAGCCCCGGAGGGGTGTTCACCGGGGAGCTGTTTTTT

D: -
V: TRBV5-1
size: -
J: TRBJ1-2
CDR3: CASSLLGQGSGYTF
DNA: TGCGCCAGCAGCCTGCTTGGGCAGGGGTCTGGCTACACCTTC

D: -
V: TRBV29-1
size: -
J: TRBJ2-1
CDR3: CSVDRQGTYNEQFF
DNA: TGCAGCGTTGATCGGCAGGGAACCTACAATGAGCAGTTCTTC